This T cell receptor (beta chain) was profiled in a study of blood T cells in healthy people across ages (dated by TCRdb to the mid-2010s). Concerning the study at large: Template switching captured roughly one uniquely barcoded TCR beta cDNA molecule per two T cells in model experiments. To track age-related changes in TCR beta repertoire diversity, the study relied on deep sequencing normalized with unique cDNA molecular identifiers. The donors were split into four age groups: young (average about 16 years), middle-aged (nearly 40), aged (over 55) and long-lived (roughly 80). Donors of different ages were randomly distributed across sequencing lanes to avoid experimental bias. Two additional independent replicas of 1 million unique cDNA reads from the same blood draw were analyzed for two donors (one aged 18 to 30 and one aged 80 or older). Broad study findings and their caveats: Because donor CMV infection status was unknown, age-related changes in expanded clonotypes were potentially confounded. A strong correlation was found between observed TCR beta diversity and the percentage of naive T cells measured by flow cytometry. Since profiling was done on bulk unsorted PBMCs, naive and antigen-experienced compartments could not be conclusively compared. Compared with the aged group, the long-lived group had more naive CD4+ T cells, fewer expanded clones and increased TCR diversity, suggesting age selection. Estimates of total diversity based on one million sequenced T cells were considered lower bounds and underestimates. As age increased, observed TCR beta diversity per million T cells dropped in a roughly linear way, and a significant reduction was already evident by age 40.

The approximately 41 donors, aged about 6 to 95 years, were systemically healthy Caucasian individuals from Russia. Approximately 11 milliliters of peripheral blood were drawn from each donor into EDTA-treated Vacutainer tubes. Ficoll-Paque density-gradient centrifugation was used to isolate PBMCs, with at least 6.5 million per sample. Trizol reagent was used to extract total RNA from the PBMCs, yielding at least 5 micrograms per sample. Naive CD45RAhigh/CD27high T cell percentages were measured by flow cytometry on a PBMC aliquot from every donor. In regard to this clonotype: Its specific antigen is unknown. It has no much larger one-base neighbor in the sample; base qualities were not kept.

The library was produced with 5' RACE. Sequencing relied on an Illumina HiSeq 2500. A second about 7 to 12 cycle PCR used a sample-barcoded 5' primer and a J-beta primer mix. A template-switch 5' adaptor carrying 12 random nucleotides introduced a unique molecular identifier onto each TCR beta cDNA molecule. Each sample yielded at least 2.5 million CDR3-containing paired-end reads. First-strand cDNA was synthesized from all RNA with the Mint cDNA synthesis kit, primed by a TRBC-specific oligonucleotide. Following uracil-DNA glycosylase treatment, all cDNA underwent a first 18-cycle PCR with the universal primers M1SS and BC2_uni_R. The paper's data handling went like this. Normalization of each sample was performed by random selection of 1 million high-quality reads, each carrying a distinct molecular identifier. Instead of being binned into consensus sequences, reads that shared molecular identifiers were thrown out. MiTCR, run with a Q25 quality threshold and the strictest error-elimination algorithm, handled CDR3 identification, clonotype clustering and error correction. A nonparametric unseen species model with Euler transformation was used to estimate lower-bound total TCR beta diversity. TCRdb passed the public sequencing reads through fastp at Q25 and MiXCR, retaining productive beta sequences. Here each entry gathers all rows of one CDR3 protein and keeps the most common genes and DNA. TCRdb's processing, not the authors' own work, is the source of the V and J calls. This sample holds 1.5 million to 2 million distinct CDR3 sequences; roughly 27% were observed only once. The ten most abundant clones make up 7.7% of the sample.

This clonotype was obtained from a woman aged 30 to 39 in good health. Sequenced sample: blood.

The CDR3 region has the sequence CATSKTGQAHEQYF. In nucleotide form, the sequence is TGTGCCACCAGTAAAACGGGACAGGCCCACGAGCAGTACTTC. The sequence joins TRBV24-1 to TRBJ2-7; TRBD1 agrees with 8 junctional bases. Measured from the cysteine to the phenylalanine, the CDR3 is 14 residues long. Only the CDR3 DNA stays, 42 bases, in frame from base 1. Per the germline V gene, KGHDR is the CDR1 and SFDVKD is the CDR2. V and J are trimmed by 6 bases and 5 bases, and the gene matches miss 8 bases of the junction.